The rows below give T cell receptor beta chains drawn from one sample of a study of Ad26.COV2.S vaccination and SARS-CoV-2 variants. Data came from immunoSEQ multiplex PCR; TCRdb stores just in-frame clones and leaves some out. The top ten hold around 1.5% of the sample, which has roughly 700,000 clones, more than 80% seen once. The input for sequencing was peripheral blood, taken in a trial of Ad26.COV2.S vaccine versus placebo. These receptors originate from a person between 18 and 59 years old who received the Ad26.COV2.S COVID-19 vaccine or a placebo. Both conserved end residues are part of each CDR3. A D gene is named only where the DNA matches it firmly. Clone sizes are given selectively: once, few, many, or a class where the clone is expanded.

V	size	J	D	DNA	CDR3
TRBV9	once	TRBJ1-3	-	TGTGCCAGCAGCGTAGGGAAGGGGAGCTCTGGAAACACCATATATTTT	CASSVGKGSSGNTIYF
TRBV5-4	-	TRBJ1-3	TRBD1	TGTGCCAGCGCCCGGGACAGGGGGAACACCATATATTTT	CASARDRGNTIYF
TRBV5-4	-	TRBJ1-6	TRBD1	TGTGCCAGCAGCATTAGGACAGGGGGCGGTTCACCCCTCCACTTT	CASSIRTGGGSPLHF
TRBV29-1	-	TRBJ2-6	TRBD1	TGCAGCGCCAGGGTTCGGGGACAGGGGAACCCCTCTGGGGCCAACGTCCTGACTTTC	CSARVRGQGNPSGANVLTF
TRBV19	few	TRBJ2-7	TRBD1	TGTGCCAGTAGAGAGACAGGGTATACCTACGAGCAGTACTTC	CASRETGYTYEQYF
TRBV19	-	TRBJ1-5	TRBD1	TGTGCCAGTAGTATAGGACAGGGCCGCAATCAGCCCCAGCATTTT	CASSIGQGRNQPQHF
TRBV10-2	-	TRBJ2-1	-	TGCGCCAGCAGTGAGTCGACGGGGCTAGATGAGCAGTTCTTC	CASSESTGLDEQFF
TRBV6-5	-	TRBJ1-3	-	TGTGCCAGCAGCCAAGGCAGGGGCTCTGGAAACACCATATATTTT	CASSQGRGSGNTIYF
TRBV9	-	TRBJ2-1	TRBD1	TGTGCCAGCAGCTACCGGAGGCAAACGACAGGGTCGGGTGAGCAGTTCTTC	CASSYRRQTTGSGEQFF
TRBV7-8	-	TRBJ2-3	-	TGTGCCAGCAGCTTAGAGTACAGGGATACAGATACGCAGTATTTT	CASSLEYRDTDTQYF
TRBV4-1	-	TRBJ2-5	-	TGCGCCAGCAGCCAAGACCGTGAGACCCAGTACTTC	CASSQDRETQYF
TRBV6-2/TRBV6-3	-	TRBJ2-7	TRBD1	TGTGCCAGCAGTGGGGGGACAGGGCCCCTCCCAGCCCCCCTCTCCTACGAGCAGTGGTACTTC	CASSGGTGPLPAPLSYEQWYF
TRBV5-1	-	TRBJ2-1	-	TGCGCCAGCGGGAGACTAGACCATGAGCAGTTCTTC	CASGRLDHEQFF
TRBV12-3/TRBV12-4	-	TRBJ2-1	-	TGTGCCAGCAGTTTAGCAGGGACAACCGAGCAGTTCTTC	CASSLAGTTEQFF
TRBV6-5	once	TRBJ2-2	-	TGTGCCAGCACCAGGACGAGGGGGAACACCGGGGAGCTGTTTTTT	CASTRTRGNTGELFF
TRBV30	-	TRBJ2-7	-	TGTGCCTGGGCCGGACGAGCCACCTACGAGCAGTACTTC	CAWAGRATYEQYF
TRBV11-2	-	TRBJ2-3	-	TGTGCCAGCAGCCAACCCGCCGGACTGACTCCTAGCACAGATACGCAGTATTTT	CASSQPAGLTPSTDTQYF
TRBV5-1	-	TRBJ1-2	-	TGCGCCAGCAGCTATGGGTCCTTGGCGAACTATGGCTACACCTTC	CASSYGSLANYGYTF
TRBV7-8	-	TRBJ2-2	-	TGTGCCAGCAGCTCTACCCTAACCAGGGCGACGAACACCGGGGAGCTGTTTTTT	CASSSTLTRATNTGELFF
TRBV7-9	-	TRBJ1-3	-	TGTGCCAGCAGCTTAGGATCGGGCTCTGGAAACACCATATATTTT	CASSLGSGSGNTIYF
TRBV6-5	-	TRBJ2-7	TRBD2	TGTGCCAGCAGAATCGGGACGGGGGGCTACGAGCAGTACTTC	CASRIGTGGYEQYF
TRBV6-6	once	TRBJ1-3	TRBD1	TGTGCCAGCAGTTACTGGACAGGTAGTGGAAACACCATATATTTT	CASSYWTGSGNTIYF
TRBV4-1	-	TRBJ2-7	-	TGCGCCAGCAGCCAAGCGGTGACGAAAACCGGCGACGAGCAGTACTTC	CASSQAVTKTGDEQYF
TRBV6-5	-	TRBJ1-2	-	TGTGCCAGCAGTTACTACCAGGGGAATGGCTACACCTTC	CASSYYQGNGYTF
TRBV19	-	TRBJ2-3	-	TGTGCCAGTAGTATTCTCCTTGGCGGGTCTAGCACAGATACGCAGTATTTT	CASSILLGGSSTDTQYF
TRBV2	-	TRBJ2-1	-	TGTGCCAGCTCTGAACTAGAGAACAATGAGCAGTTCTTC	CASSELENNEQFF
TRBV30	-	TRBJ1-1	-	TGTGCCTGGAACCGGGGAGCTGGGACTGAAGCTTTCTTT	CAWNRGAGTEAFF